The 30 T cell receptor beta chains below all came from one sample that was sequenced in a study of identical twins. TCRdb itself ran the 5' RACE reads through MiXCR, one entry per CDR3 protein. The repertoire has 1.5 million to 2 million distinct CDR3 sequences, 25% to 35% of them found once; the top ten carry about 0.27%. The sample taken for sequencing was cord blood. These receptors all stem from a newborn girl in good health.

With respect to this clonotype: A much larger clone lies one base from this, so it may be a read error. This sequence joins TRBV20-1 and TRBJ2-7, with D hard to call. The germline V gene has CDR1 DFQATT and CDR2 SNEGSKA (reference sequence). Between the trimmed V and J ends, which lost 6 bases and 2 bases, there was a span of 14 bases. The CDR3 has 13 residues. CDR3 sequence (DNA): TGCAGTGCAATCCCAGGTCTAACCTACGAGCAGTACTTC. It codes for CSAIPGLTYEQYF.

The chain carries TRBV12-3 or TRBV12-4 and TRBJ2-1; perhaps TRBD2 as D (7 bases). V was pared by 8 bases and J by 3 bases, with 11 bases between. This CDR3 comprises 13 residues. As DNA, the CDR3 is TGTGCCAGCGGGGGGGCCGGCTACAATGAGCAGTTCTTC. It translates to CASGGAGYNEQFF.

The gene calls are TRBV12-3 or TRBV12-4 and TRBJ1-5, with 8 bases lining up with TRBD1. The CDR3 loop spans 16 amino acids. The V and J ends lost 3 bases and 2 bases, in that order; junction bases with no gene match: 6. CDR3 protein: CASSFATGGGNQPQHF. Here the CDR3 DNA reads TGTGCCAGCAGTTTCGCCACAGGGGGAGGCAATCAGCCCCAGCATTTT.

The rearrangement links TRBV7-2 to TRBJ2-1, with TRBD2 matching over 12 bases. Germline lookup yields CDR1 SGHTA and CDR2 FQGNSA. The length of the CDR3 is 15 residues. Unmatched junction bases numbered 4, after V lost 1 base and J lost 9 bases. The CDR3 spells CASSLVLAGGAEQFF. CDR3 DNA sequence: TGTGCCAGCAGCTTAGTCCTAGCGGGGGGGGCTGAGCAGTTCTTC.

The V and J genes are TRBV4-1 and TRBJ1-3; 9 nucleotides line up with TRBD1. The CDR3 contains 18 residues. J was trimmed by 0 bases and V by 4 bases; bases with no gene match: 10. CDR1 is MGHRA and CDR2 is YSYEKL in the germline V gene. The chain's CDR3 is CASSPRGQGILSGNTIYF. CDR3 sequence (DNA): TGCGCCAGCAGCCCTAGGGGACAGGGAATCCTCTCTGGAAACACCATATATTTT.

This clonotype was detected a few times. This chain uses TRBV12-3 or TRBV12-4 with TRBJ2-1; 9 nucleotides align to TRBD2. Trimming removed 5 bases from V and 9 bases from J; junction bases left unmatched: 14. The CDR3 runs 16 residues. In nucleotides, the CDR3 is TGTGCCAGCAGTCCCACTAGCGGGCGGGGGTATGGTGAGCAGTTCTTC. Translation: CASSPTSGRGYGEQFF.

About this clonotype itself: Since a much larger clone is just one base distant, this may be a read error. The chain recombines TRBV29-1 with TRBJ2-3; D not certain. The V end was cut by 0 bases, the J end by 5 bases, with 6 bases between. The CDR3 is 12 residues long. Germline assignment: CDR1 SQVTM and CDR2 ANQGSEA. The CDR3 sequence: CSVEDRVDTQYF. Written as DNA, the CDR3 is TGCAGCGTTGAAGATCGGGTAGATACGCAGTATTTT.

This clonotype was seen a handful of times. The chain joins TRBV6-2 or TRBV6-3 to TRBJ2-1; tentatively, D is TRBD2 (6 bases). In germline, CDR1 is MNHEY, CDR2 SVGEGT. V was shortened by 7 bases and J by 6 bases, with 19 bases between the two germline ends. CDR3 length equals 15 residues. The DNA for the CDR3 is TGTGCCAGCATGGGGACGCGACTAGTGGTCAATGAGCAGTTCTTC. Protein: CASMGTRLVVNEQFF.

The chain links TRBV20-1 to TRBJ2-3, with 8 bases lining up with TRBD1. The V and J ends lost 0 bases and 6 bases, in that order; junction bases with no gene match: 11. Germline CDR1 reads DFQATT; CDR2 reads SNEGSKA (reference sequence). The CDR3 has 16 amino acids. CDR3 sequence: CSARDPQTGAVDTQYF. The CDR3 DNA reads TGCAGTGCTAGAGATCCACAGACAGGGGCAGTGGATACGCAGTATTTT.

This clonotype was detected once. The rearrangement uses TRBV3-1 and TRBJ2-2, with no clear D. CDR1 LGHDT and CDR2 YNNKEL come from the germline V gene (reference sequence). The CDR3 consists of 17 residues. V was cut by 0 bases and J by 1 base, with 12 bases left in between. The chain's CDR3 is CASSQENRALNTGELFF. For the CDR3, the DNA is TGTGCCAGCAGCCAAGAAAATAGAGCGTTGAACACCGGGGAGCTGTTTTTT.

This clonotype is a singleton in its sample. This may stem from a read error, because a much larger clone lies one nucleotide away. The chain combines TRBV9 with TRBJ2-1; D is uncertain. The CDR3 runs to 14 residues. Looked up from germline, CDR1 is SGDLS and CDR2 is YYNGEE. Trimming took 1 base from V and 10 from J, leaving 15 bases between them. The CDR3 bases are TGTGCCAGCAGCGTAAACCCGTACCCCTACGAGCAGTTCTTC. Translation gives CASSVNPYPYEQFF.

This clonotype was seen only once. A single base separates this from a much larger clone, so it may be a read error. This rearrangement joins TRBV10-3 to TRBJ2-5; TRBD2 agrees at 8 bases. Germline loops: CDR1 ENHRY, CDR2 SYGVKD. This CDR3 is 12 amino acids long. V trimming: 5 bases; J trimming: 11 bases; junction bases outside the gene matches: 7. In DNA, the CDR3 is TGTGCCATCAGTAGTACTAGCGGAGAGCAGTACTTC. Translated: CAISSTSGEQYF.

V gene TRBV20-1 combines with J gene TRBJ2-5; 14 positions agree with TRBD2. This CDR3 spans 14 amino acids. The ends lost 5 bases at V and 11 bases at J; junction bases unmatched: 10. Germline V gene lookup returns CDR1 DFQATT and CDR2 SNEGSKA (reference sequence). The DNA for the CDR3 is TGCAGTGCTTCGCCGGGACTAGCGGGGGAATTGCAGTACTTC. Encoded protein: CSASPGLAGELQYF.

This clonotype has a handful of counts. This sequence joins TRBV24-1 and TRBJ2-3, with TRBD2 matching over 13 bases. The J segment lost 1 base and the V segment lost 10 bases, leaving 1 base of the junction unmatched. The V gene's germline CDR1 is KGHDR and CDR2 SFDVKD. CDR3 length equals 14 residues. The chain's CDR3 is CATGLAGRTDTQYF. The CDR3 DNA reads as TGTGCCACGGGACTAGCGGGGCGCACAGATACGCAGTATTTT.

The chain combines TRBV7-9 with TRBJ2-1, with D hard to call. The closer fit of TRBJ2-7 to the DNA end suggests the J call may be wrong. This CDR3 contains 15 residues. Germline V lookup: CDR1 SEHNR, CDR2 FQNEAQ (reference sequence). CDR3 in amino acids: CASSLAPRTLGEQYF. The CDR3 region has the DNA TGTGCCAGCAGCTTAGCACCCAGAACCCTAGGCGAGCAGTACTTC.

The V call is TRBV20-1, the J call TRBJ1-2; maybe TRBD1 (5 bases). In germline, CDR1 is DFQATT, CDR2 SNEGSKA (reference sequence). V lost 0 bases to trimming and J lost 8 bases, with 13 bases between them. The CDR3 covers 13 residues. As DNA, the CDR3 is TGCAGTGCTAGAGATCAAGGGGTGTTGGGCTACACCTTC. This encodes CSARDQGVLGYTF.

The chain combines TRBV6-1 with TRBJ1-2; 7 bases fit TRBD1. The junction had 19 bases not matched to a gene; V was cut back by 5 bases and J by 4 bases. The CDR3 spans 18 residues. Germline-derived CDR1 and CDR2 are MNHNS and SASEGT. The CDR3 DNA follows: TGTGCCAGCAGTCTGATCTCTAAACAGGGGAGGATTGGCTATGGCTACACCTTC. Protein product: CASSLISKQGRIGYGYTF.

This clonotype has more than one count but fewer than ten. This chain joins TRBV25-1 and TRBJ2-1, with 7 bases identical to TRBD1. Germline V gene sequence: CDR1 MGHDK, CDR2 SYGVNS. V was pared by 7 bases and J by 4 bases, with 13 bases of the junction left unmatched. The CDR3 contains 16 residues. The CDR3 reads CASIAIGQVKYNEQFF. The DNA for the CDR3 is TGTGCCAGCATAGCTATTGGACAGGTCAAGTACAATGAGCAGTTCTTC. Full variable domain (missing parts from reference TRBV25-1 and TRBJ2-1): EADIYQTPRYLVIGTGKKITLECSQTMGHDKMYWYQQDPGMELHLIHYSYGVNSTEKGDLSSESTVSRIRTEHFPLTLESARPSHTSQYLCASIAIGQVKYNEQFFGPGTRLTVL.

The rearrangement links TRBV20-1 to TRBJ2-5; 10 bases agree with TRBD1. The J call may be wrong; the DNA end is better matched by TRBJ2-7. The CDR3 is 14 amino acids. The germline gives CDR1 DFQATT, CDR2 SNEGSKA (reference sequence). As DNA, the CDR3 is TGCAGTGCTAGGGAGACAGGGGGCGACTACGAGCAGTACTTC. This translates into CSARETGGDYEQYF.

This clonotype was found a few times. The chain uses TRBV5-1 and TRBJ2-3, with 10 bases fitting TRBD2. CDR1 is SGHRS, CDR2 YFSETQ, per germline. The trim removed 0 bases at V and 0 bases at J, leaving 10 bases unmatched. The CDR3 covers 19 residues. CDR3 residues: CASSLASGWTSGSTDTQYF. DNA for the CDR3: TGCGCCAGCAGCTTGGCCTCCGGTTGGACTAGCGGTAGCACAGATACGCAGTATTTT. The full variable domain, in which reference TRBV5-1 and TRBJ2-3 provide the parts outside the CDR3, is KAGVTQTPRYLIKTRGQQVTLSCSPISGHRSVSWYQQTPGQGLQFLFEYFSETQRNKGNFPGRFSGRQFSNSRSEMNVSTLELGDSALYLCASSLASGWTSGSTDTQYFGPGTRLTVL.

The chain links TRBV7-8 to TRBJ2-1; D not certain. The CDR3 runs 13 residues. Trimming pared 6 bases from V and 4 bases from J, leaving 10 bases between. Germline V gene sequence: CDR1 SGHVS, CDR2 FQNEAQ. CDR3 in amino acids: CASRIKGYNEQFF. The CDR3 region has the DNA TGTGCCAGCAGGATAAAAGGGTACAATGAGCAGTTCTTC.

In the case of this clonotype: At one boundary the junction diverges from the germline segment, which might be a read error. The chain carries TRBV5-6 and TRBJ2-1, with a tentative D call TRBD2 (5 bases). Germline CDR1 reads SGHDT; CDR2 reads YYEEEE. This CDR3 comprises 14 residues. The chain's CDR3 is CASSLGQEVYEQFF. The DNA of the CDR3 is TGTGCCAGTAGCTTGGGTCAGGAGGTCTACGAGCAGTTCTTC.

CDR3 bases: TGTGCCAGCAGTTTATGGTCGACAGGGGGCAATCAGCCCCAGCATTTT. Protein sequence: CASSLWSTGGNQPQHF. This chain joins TRBV27 and TRBJ1-5; 8 bases are a match to TRBD1. Germline V lookup: CDR1 MNHEY, CDR2 SMNVEV (reference sequence). V trimming: 1 base; J trimming: 2 bases; junction bases outside the gene matches: 4. CDR3 length: 16 amino acids.

This clonotype was recorded a few times. The V gene is TRBV15, the J gene TRBJ2-7; D is undetermined. V lost 4 bases and J 1 base, leaving 23 bases between the germline ends. CDR1 is LNHNV and CDR2 is YYDKDF in the germline V gene (reference sequence). This CDR3 spans 18 amino acids. CDR3 bases: TGTGCCACCAGCACAGGCTCCTGGCCCCGGAAGGGATCCTACGAGCAGTACTTC. This sequence encodes CATSTGSWPRKGSYEQYF. The full variable domain, with the rest looked up from reference TRBV15 and TRBJ2-7, is DAMVIQNPRYQVTQFGKPVTLSCSQTLNHNVMYWYQQKSSQAPKLLFHYYDKDFNNEADTPDNFQSRRPNTSFCFLDIRSPGLGDTAMYLCATSTGSWPRKGSYEQYFGPGTRLTVT.

This clonotype was seen only a few times. The V gene is TRBV19, the J gene TRBJ1-1; D not certain. Trimming left V 9 bases short and J 3 bases short, with 5 bases between. From germline, CDR1 is LNHDA and CDR2 SQIVND (reference sequence). The CDR3 extends over 10 amino acids. In nucleotides, the CDR3 is TGTGCCAGCTATTACACTGAAGCTTTCTTT. This translates into CASYYTEAFF.

The CDR3 bases are TGTGCCAGCAGTTGGGGCCATCGTGGCTCACCCCTCCACTTT. This gives the protein CASSWGHRGSPLHF. This rearrangement joins TRBV27 to TRBJ1-6, with D possibly TRBD1 on 5 matching bases. Germline V gene lookup returns CDR1 MNHEY and CDR2 SMNVEV (reference sequence). Deletions cut 4 bases from V and 10 bases from J, with 14 bases between. The CDR3 runs to 14 residues.

The chain recombines TRBV12-3 or TRBV12-4 with TRBJ1-1; tentatively, D is TRBD1 (6 bases). Trimming shortened V by 1 base and J by 5 bases, and 14 bases separated the two germline ends. The length of the CDR3 is 15 residues. This CDR3 reads CASSLGVQGWTEAFF. The CDR3 region has the DNA TGTGCCAGCAGTTTAGGAGTCCAGGGGTGGACTGAAGCTTTCTTT.

This clonotype was counted a few times. The rearrangement links TRBV11-2 to TRBJ2-1; 14 bases are a match to TRBD2. The V gene's germline CDR1 is SGHAT and CDR2 FQNNGV. The V segment lost 1 base and the J segment 4 bases; nucleotides outside the gene matches: 6. The CDR3 totals 18 residues. In DNA, the CDR3 is TGTGCCAGCAGCTTAGCTGGGACTAGCGGGGGACATTACAATGAGCAGTTCTTC. Its translation is CASSLAGTSGGHYNEQFF.

This rearrangement joins TRBV5-6 to TRBJ2-6, with D perhaps matching TRBD2 (5 bases). Per germline, CDR1 SGHDT and CDR2 YYEEEE. V shed 4 bases and J shed 2 bases, with 7 bases lying between them. The CDR3 is made up of 14 amino acids. In DNA form, the CDR3 reads TGTGCCAGCAGCAACGGGGCTGGGGCCAACGTCCTGACTTTC. Translating it yields CASSNGAGANVLTF.

The rearrangement joins TRBV20-1 to TRBJ1-5; D is undetermined. The CDR3 runs 12 residues. V was cut by 7 bases and J by 5 bases, with 12 bases left in between. Germline V gives CDR1 DFQATT, CDR2 SNEGSKA (reference sequence). The CDR3 sequence: CSVRAGHQPQHF. CDR3 sequence (DNA): TGCAGTGTGCGAGCGGGCCATCAGCCCCAGCATTTT.